This T cell receptor (beta chain) was sequenced during a study of T-cell memory formation after mild COVID-19. In the study overall: TCR clusters largely stayed donor specific. Study results and limitations: Pre-infection memory harbored some responding clones, suggesting cross-reactive memory joined. Later expanders leaned toward CD4+, whereas clones contracting from day 15 to 85 were balanced CD4/CD8.

CDR3 length: 16 amino acids. J gave up 6 bases and V 0 bases, and 7 bases lay outside the gene matches. Germline V gene data show CDR1 as MGHRA and CDR2 as YSYEKL. With regard to this clonotype: Its target is not known.

TCRdb analysed the 5' RACE reads with MiXCR anew, one entry per CDR3 protein. The table shows 110,000 to 150,000 distinct CDR3 sequences, with more than 13% occurring only once. The source of this sequence is an adult woman who had mild COVID-19 (a few samples of this study predate the infection). Cell type and time point are not known. The sequenced sample was PBMCs or a T cell subset sorted from them (not recorded which). The genes are TRBV4-1 and TRBJ1-5; 8 bases line up with TRBD1. CDR3 region: CASSQDLGRGLQPQHF. CDR3 DNA sequence: TGCGCCAGCAGCCAAGATCTTGGCAGGGGGCTTCAGCCCCAGCATTTT.